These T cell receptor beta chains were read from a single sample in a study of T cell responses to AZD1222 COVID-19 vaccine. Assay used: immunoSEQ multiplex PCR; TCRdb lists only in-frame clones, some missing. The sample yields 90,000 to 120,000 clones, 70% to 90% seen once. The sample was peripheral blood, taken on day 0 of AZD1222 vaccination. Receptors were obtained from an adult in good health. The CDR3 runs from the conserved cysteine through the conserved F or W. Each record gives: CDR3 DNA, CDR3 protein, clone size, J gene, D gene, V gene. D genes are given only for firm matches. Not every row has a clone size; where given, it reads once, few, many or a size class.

TGTGCCAGCAGCCGAGCTCTAGCGGGGGGCCAAGATACGCAGTATTTT	CASSRALAGGQDTQYF	NA	TRBJ2-3	TRBD2	TRBV2
TGTGCCAGCAGTTTACCCGGGACAGGGTCCTACGAGCAGTACTTC	CASSLPGTGSYEQYF	NA	TRBJ2-7	TRBD1	TRBV28
TGTGCCACCAGTGAGCAGGGGCGCGCAGCCCAGCATTTT	CATSEQGRAAQHF	NA	TRBJ1-5	NA	TRBV24-1
TGTGCCAGCTTCCAGACGGGGAACACTGAAGCTTTCTTT	CASFQTGNTEAFF	NA	TRBJ1-1	NA	TRBV25-1
TGTGCCTGGAGTTTGGAGGGGAATGATAATTCACCCCTCCACTTT	CAWSLEGNDNSPLHF	NA	TRBJ1-6	NA	TRBV30
TGTGCCAGCAGCCAGCCGCTCGGGGACAGGGGCACCTATGGCTACACCTTC	CASSQPLGDRGTYGYTF	NA	TRBJ1-2	TRBD1	TRBV11-2
TGTGCGTGTGGGGGAGCGTCGGCAGATCAGCCCCAGCATTTT	CACGGASADQPQHF	NA	TRBJ1-5	NA	TRBV30
TGTGCCAGCAGCGTAGGAGGGGGTGGCACCGGGGAGCTGTTTTTT	CASSVGGGGTGELFF	once	TRBJ2-2	NA	TRBV9
TGTGCCAGCAGTGATGGGGGTGCCCGGCAATTCTATAACTATGGCTACACCTTC	CASSDGGARQFYNYGYTF	once	TRBJ1-2	NA	TRBV6-1
TGTGCCCAACTTCCCGGGACGGCGAGTGGTGGCTACACCTTC	CAQLPGTASGGYTF	NA	TRBJ1-2	NA	TRBV30
TGCGCCAGTGGGCCGGGAGGAACTGGAAACACCATATATTTT	CASGPGGTGNTIYF	once	TRBJ1-3	NA	TRBV10-1
TGTGCCTCCACGACCCGGGGATCGGAAAGCTCCTATAATTCACCCCTCCACTTT	CASTTRGSESSYNSPLHF	NA	TRBJ1-6	NA	TRBV30
TGTGCCAGCAGTACGATATCAGGGGGGAATCAGCCCCAGCATTTT	CASSTISGGNQPQHF	NA	TRBJ1-5	TRBD1	TRBV27
TGTGCCAGCGGGGGGGCCCTCTACGAGCAGTACTTC	CASGGALYEQYF	NA	TRBJ2-7	NA	TRBV11-2
TGTGCCAGCAGAGGCCGGTCTGAAGCTTTCTTT	CASRGRSEAFF	NA	TRBJ1-1	NA	TRBV7-9
TGTGCCACCCGACCCGGGACACTAAACACTGAAGCTTTCTTT	CATRPGTLNTEAFF	NA	TRBJ1-1	NA	TRBV24-1
TGTGCCAGCAGCCCTAGCGGGGGGGCCGGAGATACGCAGTATTTT	CASSPSGGAGDTQYF	NA	TRBJ2-3	TRBD2	TRBV2
TGTGCCAGCAGCCCTCAGGGTTACTCTGAAGCTTTCTTT	CASSPQGYSEAFF	NA	TRBJ1-1	NA	TRBV3-1/TRBV3-2
TGCGCCAGCACGTCGGGAGGGACACTGAACACTGAAGCTTTCTTT	CASTSGGTLNTEAFF	NA	TRBJ1-1	NA	TRBV5-1
TGTGCCAGCAGCTGGCCGGGACAGAACACAGATACGCAGTATTTT	CASSWPGQNTDTQYF	NA	TRBJ2-3	TRBD1	TRBV7-2
TGCGCCAGCAGCCCGGGGACCACAGATACGCAGTATTTT	CASSPGTTDTQYF	NA	TRBJ2-3	NA	TRBV4-3
TGTGCCAGCTCACCAGAGTTCGGGGTTGGGGACTATGGCTACACCTTC	CASSPEFGVGDYGYTF	NA	TRBJ1-2	NA	TRBV18
TGTGCCTGGAGCGTGGTTGACAGGAGGGAGACCCAGTACTTC	CAWSVVDRRETQYF	NA	TRBJ2-5	NA	TRBV30
TGCGCCAGCAGCCCGCTAGCGGGGGGGCCGAAGTACGAGCAGTACTTC	CASSPLAGGPKYEQYF	once	TRBJ2-7	TRBD2	TRBV5-1
TGTGCCAGCGCGTTGCAGGAGGGAATCTATGGCTACACCTTC	CASALQEGIYGYTF	NA	TRBJ1-2	NA	TRBV6-5
TGTGCCAGCTCACGGGGAGCGGGGGGCACAGATACGCAGTATTTT	CASSRGAGGTDTQYF	NA	TRBJ2-3	TRBD2	TRBV18
TGTGCCAGCAGCTTAGCAAGGCAGTTGAACACCGGGGAGCTGTTTTTT	CASSLARQLNTGELFF	NA	TRBJ2-2	NA	TRBV7-2
TGCGCCAGCACGTACAGGGTCGACGAGCAGTACTTC	CASTYRVDEQYF	NA	TRBJ2-7	NA	TRBV10-2
TGTGCCATCAGTGGAATGTTCGGAGAGACCCAGTACTTC	CAISGMFGETQYF	NA	TRBJ2-5	NA	TRBV10-3
TGTGCCAGCTCACCCAAATTAGGGGGTAGGGCCCGCCCGTACGAGCAGTACTTC	CASSPKLGGRARPYEQYF	NA	TRBJ2-7	NA	TRBV18
TGTGCCAGCAGTTCCGCGGGGTTCGGTGGCTACACCTTC	CASSSAGFGGYTF	NA	TRBJ1-2	NA	TRBV27
TGTGCCAGCAGCCCCTCTTGGCGGTTTAGTCAGCCCCAGCATTTT	CASSPSWRFSQPQHF	NA	TRBJ1-5	NA	TRBV9
TGTGCCAGCAGTTACTCGGGGGGGCGGAATTCACCCCTCCACTTT	CASSYSGGRNSPLHF	NA	TRBJ1-6	NA	TRBV6-5
TGTGCCAGCAGCTTAACGGCCGGGGTGAGCACTGAAGCTTTCTTT	CASSLTAGVSTEAFF	NA	TRBJ1-1	NA	TRBV7-3
TGTGCCAGCAGCTCCCTTGAGGACAGGGACCATCAGCCCCAGCATTTT	CASSSLEDRDHQPQHF	NA	TRBJ1-5	TRBD1	TRBV7-9
TGTGCCAGCAGCTTAGTCGGGGGGTACACCGGGGAGCTGTTTTTT	CASSLVGGYTGELFF	once	TRBJ2-2	TRBD2	TRBV7-2
TGTGCCAGCAGCCCGACAGGTCAGGTTTATCAGCCCCAGCATTTT	CASSPTGQVYQPQHF	NA	TRBJ1-5	NA	TRBV28
TGTGCCAGCAGTTCGGACGGGGACGGAGCCTACGAGCAGTACTTC	CASSSDGDGAYEQYF	NA	TRBJ2-7	NA	TRBV5-5
TGTGCCAGCAGTTACGGGGCAGGCAATCAGCCCCAGCATTTT	CASSYGAGNQPQHF	NA	TRBJ1-5	NA	TRBV6-2/TRBV6-3
TGTGCCAGTAGTATTCTCGGCGAACGGCCCCTCCACTTT	CASSILGERPLHF	once	TRBJ1-6	NA	TRBV19
TGTGCCAGCAGTTTAGGCGGGCACCCGAAGCAGTACTTC	CASSLGGHPKQYF	NA	TRBJ2-7	NA	TRBV28
TGTGCCAGCAGCTCAGGGGGCGCAGCCAAAAACATTCAGTACTTC	CASSSGGAAKNIQYF	NA	TRBJ2-4	TRBD1	TRBV6-5
TGCAGCGTTGAAGGGGGGACAGGGATCGGCTACACCTTC	CSVEGGTGIGYTF	NA	TRBJ1-2	TRBD1	TRBV29-1
TGTGCCAGCAGCCGGGGGCCCATGTCGTCCTACGAGCAGTACTTC	CASSRGPMSSYEQYF	NA	TRBJ2-7	NA	TRBV7-2
TGTGCCAGCAGCCGTTCCTCCGGGACAGGGGGTTCACCCCTCCACTTT	CASSRSSGTGGSPLHF	NA	TRBJ1-6	TRBD1	TRBV3-1/TRBV3-2
TGTGCCAGCAGGGGACAGGGGGACGATCAGCCCCAGCATTTT	CASRGQGDDQPQHF	NA	TRBJ1-5	TRBD1	TRBV7-9
TGCGCCAGCAGCTTGGAGCGGGGGAGCTCTGGGGCCAACGTCCTGACTTTC	CASSLERGSSGANVLTF	NA	TRBJ2-6	TRBD2	TRBV5-1
TGTGCCAGCAGCCCCGTCGGGGGCGCCTTTGGTCAGCCCCAGCATTTT	CASSPVGGAFGQPQHF	NA	TRBJ1-5	NA	TRBV6-6
TGTGCCACCTTACCCGGATACAATCAGCCCCAGCATTTT	CATLPGYNQPQHF	NA	TRBJ1-5	NA	TRBV6-5
TGTGCCAGCAGCACGGTCTTAGCGGGGTACAATGAGCAGTTCTTC	CASSTVLAGYNEQFF	NA	TRBJ2-1	TRBD2	TRBV5-6
TGTGCCAGCAGCCAAGATCTGAGCGGGGGGGTGTCAGATACGCAGTATTTT	CASSQDLSGGVSDTQYF	NA	TRBJ2-3	TRBD2	TRBV3-1/TRBV3-2
TGTGCCAGCAGGGCCGACTTCGGCTGGGGCTACGAGCAGTACTTC	CASRADFGWGYEQYF	few	TRBJ2-7	NA	TRBV5-4
TGTGCCAGCAGCTTCGCCGGGGAGACCCAGTACTTC	CASSFAGETQYF	NA	TRBJ2-5	NA	TRBV7-9
TGTGCCAGCAGCGTAGATACCGGCGCCACCTTCACTGAAGCTTTCTTT	CASSVDTGATFTEAFF	NA	TRBJ1-1	NA	TRBV9
TGCGCCAGCAGCTTGGTCCCAGTTAACGCCGGGGAGCTGTTTTTT	CASSLVPVNAGELFF	NA	TRBJ2-2	NA	TRBV5-1
TGTGCCTGGACCAAGGAAAACTATGGCTACACCTTC	CAWTKENYGYTF	NA	TRBJ1-2	NA	TRBV30
TGTGCCAGTAGTATAGTGGGTGTGGAGGGCTCTGAAGCTTTCTTT	CASSIVGVEGSEAFF	NA	TRBJ1-1	NA	TRBV19